These 30 T cell receptor beta chains were all obtained from the same sample, sequenced in a study of cytomegalovirus exposure and HLA in healthy donors (dated by TCRdb to 2016 to 2017). To prepare the library, the immunoSEQ multiplex PCR assay was applied. Held by TCRdb, this immuneACCESS table contains in-frame sequences only and omits some clones. Under half of the omission traces to an unresolved V gene where checked; the cause of the rest is unknown. The sample contains about 360,000 clones, roughly 89% of them found a single time. The ten largest clonotypes hold under 0.95% of the sample. Material for sequencing was PBMCs. The receptor set was obtained from a woman aged 18-29 years in good health and CMV-seronegative.

This rearrangement joins TRBV11-2 to TRBJ1-2, with 7 bases lining up with TRBD1. The CDR3 spans 13 residues. Germline CDR1 and CDR2: SGHAT and FQNNGV. V lost 0 bases and J lost 6; bases outside the gene matches: 1. CDR3 amino acids: CASSLEGTDGYTF. The DNA of the CDR3 is TGTGCCAGCAGCTTAGAAGGGACAGATGGCTACACCTTC. The variable domain in full, with the rest retrieved from reference TRBV11-2 and TRBJ1-2, is EAGVAQSPRYKIIEKRQSVAFWCNPISGHATLYWYQQILGQGPKLLIQFQNNGVVDDSQLPKDRFSAERLKGVDSTLKIQPAKLEDSAVYLCASSLEGTDGYTFGSGTRLTVV.

To note about this clone: Distinct nucleotide sequences in the sample also encode this CDR3. The V call is TRBV5-1, the J call TRBJ1-1; D might be TRBD1 (5 bases). V was shortened by 2 bases and J by 3 bases, with 8 bases between the two germline ends. The CDR3 is made up of 13 amino acids. From germline, CDR1 is SGHRS and CDR2 YFSETQ. CDR3 nucleotide sequence: TGCGCCAGCAGCTTTGGCAGGGACACTGAAGCTTTCTTT. Protein sequence: CASSFGRDTEAFF.

Regarding this clone: Other DNA variants within this sample encode the same CDR3. The J gene is TRBJ2-1, the V gene TRBV9; tentatively, D is TRBD2 (5 bases). The CDR3 totals 15 residues. CDR1 is SGDLS and CDR2 is YYNGEE in the germline V gene. Trimming removed 2 bases at V and 2 bases at J, with 11 bases between. CDR3 protein: CASSVSGLTYNEQFF. The DNA of the CDR3 is TGTGCCAGCAGCGTTTCGGGGTTGACCTACAATGAGCAGTTCTTC. The full variable domain, rest sourced from reference TRBV9 and TRBJ2-1, is DSGVTQTPKHLITATGQRVTLRCSPRSGDLSVYWYQQSLDQGLQFLIQYYNGEERAKGNILERFSAQQFPDLHSELNLSSLELGDSALYFCASSVSGLTYNEQFFGPGTRLTVL.

This chain uses TRBV4-1 with TRBJ1-2, with D perhaps matching TRBD1 (5 bases). With 2 bases removed from V and 8 bases from J, the gap between germline ends came to 24 bases. Germline CDR1 and CDR2: MGHRA and YSYEKL. This CDR3 comprises 17 residues. CDR3 coding DNA: TGCGCCAGCAGCCAAAACCCGCCCGACAGCGCGAAGGAGGGCTACACCTTC. Translating gives CASSQNPPDSAKEGYTF.

This clone was detected only a few times. In DNA, the CDR3 is TGTGCCAGCAGCCGGACAGGGGCCTCCTACAATGAGCAGTTCTTC. Its translation: CASSRTGASYNEQFF. The rearrangement uses TRBV7-3 and TRBJ2-1; 9 nucleotides match TRBD1. V was pared by 5 bases and J by 0 bases, with 2 bases of the junction left unmatched. The CDR3 spans 15 residues. CDR1 and CDR2 from the germline V gene are SGHTA and FQGTGA. Filled out from reference TRBV7-3 and TRBJ2-1, the complete variable domain reads GAGVSQTPSNKVTEKGKYVELRCDPISGHTALYWYRQSLGQGPEFLIYFQGTGAADDSGLPNDRFFAVRPEGSVSTLKIQRTERGDSAVYLCASSRTGASYNEQFFGPGTRLTVL.

This chain links TRBV2 with TRBJ1-2; no reliable D call. The CDR3 runs to 11 residues. CDR1 and CDR2 (germline): SNHLY, FYNNEI. Trimming pared 3 bases from V and 4 bases from J, leaving 3 bases between. CDR3 coding DNA: TGTGCCAGCAGTGAGGCCTATGGCTACACCTTC. Protein: CASSEAYGYTF.

This sequence joins TRBV6-8 and TRBJ1-1; a possible D gene is TRBD1 (6 bases). Germline CDR1 is MNHGY and CDR2 is SAAAGT. V was pared by 7 bases and J by 2 bases, with 14 bases between. The CDR3 runs 14 residues. The CDR3 DNA reads as TGTGCCAGCACCCCGGGACAATTCAACACTGAAGCTTTCTTT. This translates into CASTPGQFNTEAFF.

The chain recombines TRBV2 with TRBJ1-4, with TRBD1 matching over 9 bases. After removal of 4 bases from V and 7 bases from J, the junction contained 7 bases not matched to a gene. Germline CDR1 SNHLY, CDR2 FYNNEI. The CDR3 consists of 15 residues. CDR3: CASSGGQGTIEKLFF. DNA for the CDR3: TGTGCCAGCAGTGGGGGACAGGGCACGATTGAAAAACTGTTTTTT.

The chain has TRBV2 and TRBJ2-5; D may be TRBD2 (6 bases). The germline gives CDR1 SNHLY, CDR2 FYNNEI. This CDR3 has 10 amino acids. V lost 8 bases to trimming and J lost 5 bases, with 6 bases between them. The CDR3 nucleotides are TGTGCCAGCCGGGGGGAGACCCAGTACTTC. This gives the protein CASRGETQYF.

This chain uses TRBV7-6 with TRBJ2-3; D remains unclear. The ends were cut back, 1 base at V and 5 bases at J, with 10 bases in the middle. CDR3 length: 14 residues. CDR1 is SGHVS and CDR2 is FNYEAQ in the germline V gene. The CDR3 nucleotides read TGTGCCAGCAGCTTAGGGGCCATCGGAGATACGCAGTATTTT. This codes for CASSLGAIGDTQYF.

CDR3 sequence reads: CASSQTTSQDEQYF. The DNA for the CDR3 is TGCGCCAGCAGCCAAACTACATCACAGGACGAGCAGTACTTC. The chain combines TRBV4-1 with TRBJ2-7; perhaps TRBD1 as D (5 bases). The V end was cut by 2 bases, the J end by 5 bases, with 13 bases between. Germline loops: CDR1 MGHRA, CDR2 YSYEKL. CDR3 length: 14 residues.

This clone was observed once. The chain links TRBV10-1 to TRBJ2-3, with D possibly TRBD1 on 5 matching bases. The V gene's germline CDR1 is WNHNN and CDR2 SYGVQD (reference sequence). Deletions cut 2 bases from V and 9 bases from J, with 15 bases between. This CDR3 region has 14 residues. The CDR3 loop is CASSETRGQGTQYF. The CDR3 nucleotides are TGCGCCAGCAGTGAGACCCGTGGACAAGGAACGCAGTATTTT.

This sequence joins TRBV16 and TRBJ1-2; D is unclear. Deletions cut 0 bases from V and 10 bases from J, with 18 bases between. CDR1 is KGHSY and CDR2 is FQNENV in the germline V gene. This CDR3 region has 15 residues. The CDR3 sequence: CASSQSPGDMAPYTF. The CDR3 nucleotides are TGTGCCAGCAGCCAATCTCCTGGTGACATGGCGCCCTACACCTTC.

This rearrangement joins TRBV6-1 to TRBJ2-2; TRBD2 aligns across 16 bases. CDR1 is MNHNS, CDR2 SASEGT, per germline. The CDR3 is 17 residues long. Unmatched junction bases numbered 2, after V lost 0 bases and J lost 7 bases. The CDR3 sequence: CASSEAGTSGRVGELFF. The CDR3 bases are TGTGCCAGCAGTGAAGCCGGGACTAGCGGGAGGGTCGGGGAGCTGTTTTTT.

The rearrangement links TRBV5-5 to TRBJ1-5, with 7 bases that match TRBD1. Looked up from germline, CDR1 is SGHKS and CDR2 is YYEKEE (reference sequence). V shed 4 bases, J shed 4 bases, and the junction held 2 bases outside the gene matches. The CDR3 length is 13 residues. CDR3 residues: CASSRDSNQPQHF. The CDR3 DNA is TGTGCCAGCAGCCGGGACAGTAATCAGCCCCAGCATTTT.

This clone was seen just once. The rearrangement links TRBV6-5 to TRBJ2-3; TRBD2 agrees at 8 bases. The trim removed 0 bases at V and 1 base at J, leaving 3 bases unmatched. Per germline, CDR1 MNHEY and CDR2 SVGAGI. The CDR3 runs 16 residues. Here the CDR3 reads CASSYSSGVGTDTQYF. The CDR3 bases are TGTGCCAGCAGTTACTCTAGCGGGGTTGGCACAGATACGCAGTATTTT.

The chain uses TRBV5-4 and TRBJ1-2, with D tentatively TRBD1 (5 bases). CDR3 length: 13 amino acids. The germline V and J ends were trimmed by 2 bases and 6 bases, with 11 bases remaining between them. CDR1 and CDR2 from the germline V gene are SGHNT and YYREEE (reference sequence). CDR3 sequence (DNA): TGTGCCAGCAGCTTTCGGGCAGGGAATGGCTACACCTTC. It yields the protein CASSFRAGNGYTF.

CDR3 region: CASSPGPGNEQFF. The DNA for the CDR3 is TGTGCCAGCAGCCCAGGGCCTGGCAATGAGCAGTTCTTC. The gene calls are TRBV6-5 and TRBJ2-1; D might be TRBD1 (5 bases). The germline V gene encodes CDR1 MNHEY and CDR2 SVGAGI. The V and J ends lost 6 bases and 6 bases respectively, with 12 bases between them. There are 13 residues in the CDR3.

V is TRBV10-3 and J is TRBJ2-3, with TRBD1 identical over 9 bases. CDR3 length: 14 residues. Germline assignment: CDR1 ENHRY and CDR2 SYGVKD. Germline trimming cut 10 bases from V and 2 bases from J; bases unmatched to any gene: 7. The CDR3 protein is CATNRGQDTDTQYF. The CDR3 DNA is TGTGCCACCAACAGGGGGCAGGACACAGATACGCAGTATTTT.

A note on this clone: Within the sample, other DNA sequences also encode this same CDR3. The J gene is TRBJ2-5, the V gene TRBV2; 7 bases are a match to TRBD1. V was pared by 3 bases and J by 2 bases, with 3 bases of the junction left unmatched. CDR3 length: 14 amino acids. Germline V gives CDR1 SNHLY, CDR2 FYNNEI. CDR3 coding DNA: TGTGCCAGCAGTGAGGGGACAGTTCAAGAGACCCAGTACTTC. Its protein is CASSEGTVQETQYF.

V is TRBV5-1 and J is TRBJ1-1, with a weak D call TRBD1 (6 bases). The CDR3 has 15 amino acids. The ends were cut back, 4 bases at V and 5 bases at J, with 18 bases in the middle. Germline CDR1 is SGHRS and CDR2 is YFSETQ. CDR3 in DNA: TGCGCCAGCAGCCCGTTCGTGGGGGCTCCGACTGAAGCTTTCTTT. It specifies CASSPFVGAPTEAFF.

V gene TRBV28 combines with J gene TRBJ2-3, with TRBD1 matching over 10 bases. Per germline, CDR1 MDHEN and CDR2 SYDVKM. V was pared by 8 bases and J by 4 bases, with 9 bases of the junction left unmatched. This CDR3 has 15 residues. This chain's CDR3 is CASARTGGGADTQYF. CDR3 nucleotides: TGTGCCAGCGCCAGGACAGGGGGTGGGGCAGATACGCAGTATTTT.

This clone appeared a single time. The chain's CDR3 is CASSFQGRPTDTQYF. The CDR3 DNA reads as TGCGCCAGCAGCTTTCAGGGGCGGCCCACAGATACGCAGTATTTT. J is TRBJ2-3 and V is TRBV5-1, with a tentative D call TRBD1 (6 bases). CDR1 is SGHRS and CDR2 is YFSETQ in the germline V gene. Trimming left V 2 bases short and J 2 bases short, with 12 bases between. The length of the CDR3 is 15 residues.

This rearrangement joins TRBV7-8 to TRBJ2-5; 9 positions agree with TRBD1. CDR1 is SGHVS, CDR2 FQNEAQ, per germline. After removal of 5 bases from V and 5 bases from J, the junction contained 9 bases not matched to a gene. CDR3 length: 15 amino acids. For the CDR3, the DNA is TGTGCCAGCAGCCCGTACAGGGGGCCTGGGGAGACCCAGTACTTC. Its protein product is CASSPYRGPGETQYF.

V usage is TRBV27 and J usage is TRBJ2-1, with 12 bases lining up with TRBD2. The V gene end was trimmed by 5 bases and the J gene end by 5 bases; junction bases not matched to a gene: 7. The CDR3 covers 16 residues. Germline lookup yields CDR1 MNHEY and CDR2 SMNVEV (reference sequence). This CDR3 reads CASSPETSGGDNEQFF. CDR3 DNA: TGTGCCAGCAGTCCGGAGACTAGCGGGGGAGACAATGAGCAGTTCTTC.

DNA of the CDR3: TGTGCCAGCAGCTTAGGGGACAGCGGCAATCAGCCCCAGCATTTT. Encoded protein: CASSLGDSGNQPQHF. The chain couples TRBV7-9 to TRBJ1-5; 7 bases map to TRBD1. This CDR3 is 15 amino acids long. The ends lost 1 base at V and 2 bases at J; junction bases unmatched: 2. Germline loops: CDR1 SEHNR, CDR2 FQNEAQ (reference sequence).

V and J are TRBV4-1 and TRBJ1-1; tentatively, D is TRBD1 (5 bases). The CDR3 has 15 amino acids. Germline CDR1 is MGHRA and CDR2 is YSYEKL. V lost 1 base, J lost 4 bases, and 13 bases lay in between. The CDR3 spells CASSQAQGPSTEAFF. In nucleotides, the CDR3 is TGCGCCAGCAGCCAAGCTCAGGGTCCGAGCACTGAAGCTTTCTTT.

This chain uses TRBV28 with TRBJ2-2; D not certain. V lost 11 bases to trimming and J lost 3 bases, with 16 bases between them. Germline loops: CDR1 MDHEN, CDR2 SYDVKM. This CDR3 spans 14 amino acids. CDR3 amino acids: CAATSRVDTGELFF. The CDR3 DNA follows: TGTGCCGCAACGAGTCGGGTGGACACCGGGGAGCTGTTTTTT.

The chain is built from TRBV19 and TRBJ1-1; 9 bases fit TRBD1. CDR3 length equals 16 residues. Unmatched junction bases numbered 12, after V lost 5 bases and J lost 5 bases. Germline-derived CDR1 and CDR2 are LNHDA and SQIVND (reference sequence). The CDR3 sequence: CASSSSRGTGTTEAFF. In nucleotides, the CDR3 is TGTGCCAGTAGTTCTTCTCGGGGGACAGGGACAACTGAAGCTTTCTTT.

V usage is TRBV4-1 and J usage is TRBJ2-7; no clear D gene. Germline lookup yields CDR1 MGHRA and CDR2 YSYEKL. CDR3 size: 15 residues. V dropped 0 bases and J dropped 6 bases, with 15 bases sitting between them. The CDR3 reads CASSQDPHGPGEQYF. CDR3 DNA: TGCGCCAGCAGCCAAGATCCCCACGGTCCGGGCGAGCAGTACTTC.